This TCR beta chain was identified during a study of cytomegalovirus exposure and HLA in healthy donors (dated by TCRdb to the late 2010s). About the investigation overall: According to a later analysis, the approximately 120 validation repertoires were produced on the same platform as the 700 or so repertoires of the first cohort. The study aimed to test whether cataloging public T cell receptors could reveal signatures of past pathogen exposure. Along with the approximately 670-subject first cohort, a separate validation cohort of more than 90 different subjects was used. To predict cytomegalovirus infection status, the study combined high-throughput TCR immunosequencing, statistical association of individual TCRs with disease status, and machine learning.

Library preparation was by the immunoSEQ multiplex PCR assay. The paper's processing steps were these. To diagnose cytomegalovirus status from the catalog of TCR beta chain sequences, a statistical classification framework was built. TCRdb re-hosts the immuneACCESS table, in-frame sequences only. Its copies lack some clones; in the studies checked, an unresolved V gene accounts for under half of them, and the cause for the rest is not known. V and J calls plus clone size are reproduced from that table; the DNA served to infer D and trimming. Here the sample has around 150,000 clones; around 81% occur a single time. Around 2.4% of the sample is in the top ten clones. The donors belonged to the validation cohort of about 130 subjects, which was separate from the approximately 700-subject first cohort. The paper's findings and limits, for the study overall: The study listed approximately 160 TCR beta chains as associated with cytomegalovirus. According to the authors, the approach could potentially be generalized to other disease states and immunological phenotypes. Most TCR sequences were seen in very few donors, while some public TCRs were found in many individuals. A few of the identified cytomegalovirus-associated TCR beta chains were confirmed in vitro to be specific for cytomegalovirus antigens. Subsequent analysis determined that TCRs grouped into clusters in the first cohort also showed a tendency toward co-occurrence across the 90 to 150 validation repertoires, and 94% of cluster scores exceeded 0. The classifier was reported to diagnose cytomegalovirus status with high specificity and sensitivity in both the original cohort and the validation cohort. A later analysis had no HLA typing for the validation cohort, so co-occurrence there was scored across all 130 or so repertoires.

The table lists this clone with a few counts. The clone's antigen remains unknown. No quality values exist for individual bases; no much larger clone is one base distant. CDR1 SGHRS and CDR2 YFSETQ are derived from the germline V gene. V and J are trimmed by 3 bases and 3 bases, and the gene matches miss 6 bases of the junction. From the cysteine through the phenylalanine, the CDR3 covers 14 amino acids. CDR3 DNA only is kept here, 42 bases in frame from base 1. The sample taken for sequencing was PBMCs. The receptor comes from a man aged 25 to 45 in good health and CMV-seropositive. The chain is made from TRBV5-1 and TRBJ2-7; the junction holds 7 bases that match TRBD1. CDR3 region: CASSSGTDLYEQYF. The DNA sequence is as follows: TGCGCCAGCAGCTCCGGGACAGATCTCTACGAGCAGTACTTC. Outside the CDR3, residues come from the reference TRBV5-1 and TRBJ2-7 proteins, so the full variable domain is: KAGVTQTPRYLIKTRGQQVTLSCSPISGHRSVSWYQQTPGQGLQFLFEYFSETQRNKGNFPGRFSGRQFSNSRSEMNVSTLELGDSALYLCASSSGTDLYEQYFGPGTRLTVT.